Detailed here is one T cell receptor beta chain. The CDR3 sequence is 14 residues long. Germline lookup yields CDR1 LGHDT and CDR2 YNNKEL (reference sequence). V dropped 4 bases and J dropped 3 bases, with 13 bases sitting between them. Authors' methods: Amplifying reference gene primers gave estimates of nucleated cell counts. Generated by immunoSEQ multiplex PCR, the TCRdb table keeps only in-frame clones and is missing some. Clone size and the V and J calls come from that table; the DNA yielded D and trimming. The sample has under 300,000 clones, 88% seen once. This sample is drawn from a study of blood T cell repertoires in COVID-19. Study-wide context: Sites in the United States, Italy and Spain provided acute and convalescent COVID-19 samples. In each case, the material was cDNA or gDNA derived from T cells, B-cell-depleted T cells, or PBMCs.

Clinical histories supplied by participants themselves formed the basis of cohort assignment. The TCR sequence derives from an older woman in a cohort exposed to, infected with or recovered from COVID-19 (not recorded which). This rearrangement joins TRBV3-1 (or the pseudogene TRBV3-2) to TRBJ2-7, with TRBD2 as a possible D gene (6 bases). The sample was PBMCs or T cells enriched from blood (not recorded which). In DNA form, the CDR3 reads TGTGCCAGCAGCCCCCAACCGGGAGACTACGAGCAGTACTTC. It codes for CASSPQPGDYEQYF.